These 17 T cell receptor beta chains came from one sample sequenced in a study of PD-L1 blockade in urothelial cancer. The time point was: pretreatment peripheral blood. Clones were read by immunoSEQ multiplex PCR, and TCRdb kept only the in-frame ones, dropping some. Of 49,000 or so clones in the sample, about 82% were seen once. Specimen: PBMCs, collected around atezolizumab (anti-PD-L1) treatment. Every receptor here comes from a man in his fifties or sixties with urothelial cancer.

In its sample, this clone was seen a few times. The rearrangement links TRBV29-1 to TRBJ1-2, with 8 nucleotides matching TRBD1. This CDR3 has 12 amino acids. J was trimmed by 7 bases and V by 8 bases; bases with no gene match: 9. The V gene's germline CDR1 is SQVTM and CDR2 ANQGSEA. The CDR3 DNA reads TGCAGCTCGGGAGGACAGGGAGGTGGCTACACCTTC. It codes for CSSGGQGGGYTF.

This clone was recorded only once. The rearrangement links TRBV19 to TRBJ1-5; tentatively, D is TRBD1 (6 bases). Per germline, CDR1 LNHDA and CDR2 SQIVND (reference sequence). Trimming cost V 3 bases and J 0 bases, with 12 bases left between them. The CDR3 sequence is 16 residues long. CDR3 amino acids: CASSMGARGSNQPQHF. The CDR3 DNA sequence: TGTGCCAGTAGTATGGGGGCCAGGGGTAGCAATCAGCCCCAGCATTTT.

The chain combines TRBV27 with TRBJ1-1; 8 nucleotides align to TRBD1. The CDR3 is 14 residues long. Germline CDR1 reads MNHEY; CDR2 reads SMNVEV (reference sequence). V lost 5 bases and J lost 7; bases outside the gene matches: 9. This CDR3 reads CASSTGQGAGEAFF. The DNA of the CDR3 is TGTGCCAGCAGTACTGGTCAGGGGGCAGGTGAAGCTTTCTTT.

The count of this clone is one. This chain links TRBV15 with TRBJ2-1, with D perhaps TRBD1 (6 bases). The germline gives CDR1 LNHNV, CDR2 YYDKDF (reference sequence). V was clipped by 4 bases and J by 1 base, with 8 bases between them. This CDR3 is 14 amino acids long. The CDR3 nucleotides read TGTGCCACCAGCATTCAGGGGTCCTACAATGAGCAGTTCTTC. This sequence encodes CATSIQGSYNEQFF.

J is TRBJ2-7 and V is TRBV19, with 8 positions matching TRBD2. Unmatched junction bases numbered 4, after V lost 2 bases and J lost 7 bases. Germline CDR1 reads LNHDA; CDR2 reads SQIVND (reference sequence). The CDR3 loop spans 13 amino acids. The CDR3 nucleotides are TGTGCCAGTAGTATATCCGGCGGGAGGGAGCAGTACTTC. Translated: CASSISGGREQYF.

The chain employs TRBV20-1 and TRBJ2-3, with TRBD2 identical over 10 bases. The V segment lost 3 bases and the J segment 15 bases; nucleotides outside the gene matches: 6. This CDR3 has 11 residues. CDR1 is DFQATT, CDR2 SNEGSKA, per germline (reference sequence). CDR3 sequence (DNA): TGCAGTGCTAGTTGGCTAGCGGGGGTCTATTTT. Protein sequence: CSASWLAGVYF.

V usage is TRBV5-6 and J usage is TRBJ2-7; maybe TRBD1 (5 bases). The germline V and J ends were trimmed by 4 bases and 0 bases, with 14 bases remaining between them. The CDR3 is made up of 15 amino acids. Germline V gene data show CDR1 as SGHDT and CDR2 as YYEEEE. The CDR3 reads CASSTGRRASYEQYF. The CDR3 coding sequence is TGTGCCAGCAGCACCGGGCGCAGGGCCTCCTACGAGCAGTACTTC.

The chain recombines TRBV5-1 with TRBJ2-7, with a possible D match to TRBD1 (6 bases). Germline CDR1 and CDR2: SGHRS and YFSETQ. The CDR3 has 17 amino acids. Trimming cost V 0 bases and J 5 bases, with 21 bases left between them. CDR3 amino acids: CASSLGLQGVGYDEQYF. The CDR3 bases are TGCGCCAGCAGCTTGGGACTACAGGGCGTAGGCTACGACGAGCAGTACTTC.

The V and J genes are TRBV5-1 and TRBJ1-2; D might be TRBD1 (5 bases). The V gene lost 1 base and the J gene lost 8 bases, with 15 bases spanning the gap. Germline loops: CDR1 SGHRS, CDR2 YFSETQ. CDR3 length: 14 amino acids. This CDR3 is CASSLSTDARGYTF. CDR3 coding DNA: TGCGCCAGCAGCTTGTCGACAGACGCTAGAGGCTACACCTTC. The variable domain in full, completed from reference TRBV5-1 and TRBJ1-2, reads KAGVTQTPRYLIKTRGQQVTLSCSPISGHRSVSWYQQTPGQGLQFLFEYFSETQRNKGNFPGRFSGRQFSNSRSEMNVSTLELGDSALYLCASSLSTDARGYTFGSGTRLTVV.

The J gene is TRBJ1-5, the V gene TRBV19; D is perhaps TRBD1 (6 bases). V lost 3 bases and J lost 4, with 16 bases in between. The germline V gene encodes CDR1 LNHDA and CDR2 SQIVND (reference sequence). The CDR3 has 16 amino acids. The DNA for the CDR3 is TGTGCCAGTAGTATCGGGGGGCAGGCCGTGAATCAGCCCCAGCATTTT. This sequence encodes CASSIGGQAVNQPQHF.

This clone was found a few times. This chain joins TRBV15 and TRBJ1-2; no definite D call. Germline CDR1 and CDR2: LNHNV and YYDKDF (reference sequence). This CDR3 region has 13 residues. Trimming shortened V by 0 bases and J by 6 bases, and 8 bases separated the two germline ends. The CDR3 DNA follows: TGTGCCACCAGCAGAGAACCAAGAGATGGCTACACCTTC. This encodes CATSREPRDGYTF.

V is TRBV7-9 and J is TRBJ1-1; D unresolved. V was cut by 2 bases and J by 1 base, with 11 bases left in between. The V gene's germline CDR1 is SEHNR and CDR2 FQNEAQ (reference sequence). CDR3 length equals 15 residues. The CDR3 region is CASSLLLTRNTEAFF. CDR3 nucleotide sequence: TGTGCCAGCAGCTTACTACTTACTAGGAACACTGAAGCTTTCTTT.

This chain links TRBV7-9 with TRBJ1-1, with D possibly matching TRBD1 (6 bases). CDR3 length: 13 amino acids. V lost 6 bases and J 3 bases, leaving 11 bases between the germline ends. Germline V gene data show CDR1 as SEHNR and CDR2 as FQNEAQ (reference sequence). CDR3 sequence reads: CASSYYRDTEAFF. The CDR3 DNA is TGTGCCAGCAGTTATTACAGGGACACTGAAGCTTTCTTT.

V gene TRBV5-6 combines with J gene TRBJ2-3; TRBD1 agrees at 9 bases. V gave up 7 bases and J gave up 4 bases; unmatched junction bases: 4. Germline CDR1 and CDR2: SGHDT and YYEEEE. The CDR3 extends over 13 amino acids. Here the CDR3 reads CASRRQGADTQYF. The CDR3, as DNA: TGTGCCAGCCGGAGACAGGGGGCAGATACGCAGTATTTT.

This rearrangement joins TRBV5-1 to TRBJ2-7; 8 nucleotides match TRBD2. V lost 0 bases to trimming and J lost 1 base; unmatched junction nucleotides: 9. This CDR3 is built from 17 residues. Germline V gene data show CDR1 as SGHRS and CDR2 as YFSETQ. As DNA, the CDR3 is TGCGCCAGCAGCTTGGAGGTAGCGGGAATGGGGTCCTACGAGCAGTACTTC. This sequence encodes CASSLEVAGMGSYEQYF. Together with reference TRBV5-1 and TRBJ2-7, the CDR3 gives the full variable domain: KAGVTQTPRYLIKTRGQQVTLSCSPISGHRSVSWYQQTPGQGLQFLFEYFSETQRNKGNFPGRFSGRQFSNSRSEMNVSTLELGDSALYLCASSLEVAGMGSYEQYFGPGTRLTVT.

This sequence joins TRBV19 and TRBJ1-2, with TRBD1 matching 10 bases. CDR3 length: 15 amino acids. V lost 3 bases to trimming and J lost 4 bases; unmatched junction nucleotides: 5. CDR1 is LNHDA and CDR2 is SQIVND in the germline V gene (reference sequence). This CDR3 is CASSISGTGVYGYTF. As DNA, the CDR3 is TGTGCCAGTAGTATCTCTGGGACAGGGGTCTATGGCTACACCTTC.

This chain uses TRBV6-6 with TRBJ2-1; 10 positions agree with TRBD1. Germline lookup yields CDR1 MNHNY and CDR2 SVGAGI (reference sequence). The trim removed 1 base at V and 4 bases at J, leaving 4 bases unmatched. The CDR3 is made up of 16 amino acids. The CDR3 here is CASSYYGTGEYNEQFF. CDR3 nucleotides: TGTGCCAGCAGTTACTATGGGACAGGGGAATACAATGAGCAGTTCTTC.